The 14 T cell receptor beta chains below were found in one sample sequenced in a study of T cell responses to AZD1222 COVID-19 vaccine (dated by TCRdb to the early 2020s). Library method: the immunoSEQ multiplex PCR assay. Not all clones reach the TCRdb copy of this immuneACCESS table, which keeps in-frame sequences only. Checked studies attribute under half of the gap to unresolved V genes and leave the rest unexplained. The sample table lists around 130,000 clones, about 90% of them with a count of one. The ten largest clones add up to almost 5.5% of the sample. The sample's time point label, decoded: baseline before first vaccination. The input for sequencing was peripheral blood, taken on day 0 of AZD1222 vaccination. These receptor sequences come from an adult in good health.

The chain links TRBV27 to TRBJ2-2, with D perhaps TRBD1 (6 bases). Germline V gives CDR1 MNHEY, CDR2 SMNVEV (reference sequence). The V end lost 2 bases, the J end lost 6 bases, and 7 bases lay between the germline ends. The CDR3 runs 13 residues. The CDR3 bases are TGTGCCAGCAGTTTACGGACAGCCGGGGAGCTGTTTTTT. Amino acids: CASSLRTAGELFF.

This chain joins TRBV3-1 (or the pseudogene TRBV3-2) and TRBJ1-1; perhaps TRBD1 as D (5 bases). The CDR3 spans 11 residues. Germline V CDR1 and CDR2: LGHDT, YNNKEL (reference sequence). Trimming stripped 3 bases from V and 6 bases from J, with 5 bases between. CDR3 DNA: TGTGCCAGCAGCCAGGGACCTGAAGCTTTCTTT. Residues: CASSQGPEAFF.

The chain couples TRBV5-1 to TRBJ1-1; 7 nucleotides align to TRBD1. Trimming took 3 bases from V and 4 from J; bases not matched to a gene: 27. The CDR3 runs 21 residues. Germline-derived CDR1 and CDR2 are SGHRS and YFSETQ. CDR3 nucleotide sequence: TGCGCCAGCAGCTCGTCCCGGGACAGCGCCTCCACCAAGACGCCGGCCACTGAAGCTTTCTTT. It translates to CASSSSRDSASTKTPATEAFF.

The V call is TRBV5-6, the J call TRBJ1-1, with D uncertain. Between the trimmed V and J ends, which lost 0 bases and 1 base, there was a span of 4 bases. The CDR3 sequence is 13 residues long. CDR1 SGHDT and CDR2 YYEEEE come from the germline V gene. The CDR3 spells CASSLGPNTEAFF. The CDR3 region has the DNA TGTGCCAGCAGCTTGGGTCCGAACACTGAAGCTTTCTTT.

CDR3 in DNA: TGCGCCAGCAGCTATGGACAGGGGTCGGGAGGCTACACCTTC. This codes for CASSYGQGSGGYTF. This rearrangement joins TRBV5-1 to TRBJ1-2, with TRBD1 identical over 9 bases. V shed 3 bases, J shed 8 bases, and the junction held 8 bases outside the gene matches. Germline values: CDR1 SGHRS, CDR2 YFSETQ. CDR3 length: 14 residues.

The chain links TRBV4-2 to TRBJ1-2; 12 nucleotides agree with TRBD1. This CDR3 has 18 amino acids. Trimming at V came to 5 bases and at J to 6 bases, leaving 16 bases not matched to a gene. Looked up from germline, CDR1 is LGHNA and CDR2 is YNFKEQ. The CDR3 DNA reads as TGTGCCAGCAGCTTTAACCCGGGACAGGGGGCCTTGTTCCATGGCTACACCTTC. Encoded protein: CASSFNPGQGALFHGYTF.

The V and J genes are TRBV6-5 and TRBJ1-4, with D perhaps TRBD1 (6 bases). The CDR3 is 15 residues long. With 4 bases removed from V and 3 bases from J, the gap between germline ends came to 12 bases. CDR1 MNHEY and CDR2 SVGAGI come from the germline V gene. The CDR3 reads CASSFTGMANEKLFF. CDR3 bases: TGTGCCAGCAGTTTTACAGGGATGGCTAATGAAAAACTGTTTTTT.

The chain recombines TRBV10-3 with TRBJ2-2, with TRBD2 as a possible D gene (5 bases). Deletions cut 6 bases from V and 7 bases from J, with 9 bases between. The length of the CDR3 is 12 residues. Germline V CDR1 and CDR2: ENHRY, SYGVKD. CDR3 in amino acids: CAISQEGGELFF. CDR3 DNA sequence: TGTGCCATCAGCCAAGAGGGCGGGGAGCTGTTTTTT.

The chain carries TRBV2 and TRBJ1-6, with D unclear. Looked up from germline, CDR1 is SNHLY and CDR2 is FYNNEI. The CDR3 runs to 14 residues. V lost 7 bases, J lost 9 bases, and 16 bases lay in between. The CDR3 DNA follows: TGTGCCAGCAACCAATGGGAGGGTTCTTCACCCCTCCACTTT. Its protein product is CASNQWEGSSPLHF.

This chain links TRBV19 with TRBJ1-1; 7 positions match TRBD1. The CDR3 is made up of 15 amino acids. Germline V gene sequence: CDR1 LNHDA, CDR2 SQIVND (reference sequence). V dropped 5 bases and J dropped 9; count of bases not matched to a gene: 15. In DNA form, the CDR3 reads TGTGCCAGTAGTGCCCGACAGGGACAGTCAGGCAAAGCTTTCTTT. Its translation is CASSARQGQSGKAFF. The entire variable domain, with the rest obtained from reference TRBV19 and TRBJ1-1, is as follows: DGGITQSPKYLFRKEGQNVTLSCEQNLNHDAMYWYRQDPGQGLRLIYYSQIVNDFQKGDIAEGYSVSREKKESFPLTVTSAQKNPTAFYLCASSARQGQSGKAFFGQGTRLTVV.

This clone appeared a single time. CDR3 loop: CASGFYPDRENTEAFF. CDR3 DNA sequence: TGTGCTAGTGGTTTCTACCCGGACAGGGAGAACACTGAAGCTTTCTTT. The chain employs TRBV12-5 and TRBJ1-1, with 8 bases matching TRBD1. V lost 3 bases to trimming and J lost 1 base; unmatched junction nucleotides: 7. Germline V gives CDR1 LGHNT, CDR2 FRNRAP. The CDR3 is 16 amino acids.

Details on this clone: One end of the junction is discordant with germline, which a read error may explain. This sequence joins TRBV7-9 and TRBJ1-6; D is unclear. The CDR3 is 14 residues long. In germline, CDR1 is SEHNR, CDR2 FQNEAQ (reference sequence). The CDR3 DNA follows: TGTGCCAGCAGCTTTGGTAGGGTCGATTCGCCCCTCCACTTT. The encoded protein is CASSFGRVDSPLHF. Complete variable domain (other parts from reference TRBV7-9 and TRBJ1-6): DTGVSQNPRHKITKRGQNVTFRCDPISEHNRLYWYRQTLGQGPEFLTYFQNEAQLEKSRLLSDRFSAERPKGSFSTLEIQRTEQGDSAMYLCASSFGRVDSPLHFGNGTRLTVT.

The CDR3 region is CASSLFIATNEKLFF. For the CDR3, the DNA is TGCGCCAGCAGCTTATTTATTGCAACTAATGAAAAACTGTTTTTT. The V and J genes are TRBV5-1 and TRBJ1-4; no clear D. Germline loops: CDR1 SGHRS, CDR2 YFSETQ. Trimming removed 2 bases from V and 0 bases from J, with 8 bases in between. The CDR3 consists of 15 residues.

The chain is built from TRBV19 and TRBJ2-2, with a possible D match to TRBD1 (6 bases). V lost 6 bases and J 5 bases, leaving 10 bases between the germline ends. This CDR3 has 13 residues. Germline CDR1 is LNHDA and CDR2 is SQIVND (reference sequence). The CDR3 DNA follows: TGTGCCAGTAGCACAGGGTGGACCGGGGAGCTGTTTTTT. The encoded protein is CASSTGWTGELFF. The variable domain in full, completed from reference TRBV19 and TRBJ2-2, reads DGGITQSPKYLFRKEGQNVTLSCEQNLNHDAMYWYRQDPGQGLRLIYYSQIVNDFQKGDIAEGYSVSREKKESFPLTVTSAQKNPTAFYLCASSTGWTGELFFGEGSRLTVL.